This TCR beta chain was obtained from a study of T cell responses to AZD1222 COVID-19 vaccine. For the study at large: Second doses that came at about 4 or about 12 weeks were put together. The study's findings and limits: All repertoire sampling was performed exclusively after the peak T cell response. Elevations in Spike-specific TCR breadth and depth followed administration of two AZD1222 doses. Most donors were white British, females outnumbered males, and clonal diversity was possibly underestimated.

Libraries were prepared by immunoSEQ multiplex PCR; TCRdb keeps only in-frame clonotypes and omits some of them. The table includes 70,000 to 90,000 clones, 90% detected once. This clone came up once. The target antigen is unknown. The germline V gene encodes CDR1 SNHLY and CDR2 FYNNEI. The V segment lost 4 bases and the J segment 8 bases; nucleotides outside the gene matches: 2. The CDR3 loop spans 13 amino acids. The sequences come from peripheral blood, collected on day 0 of AZD1222 vaccination. The source is an adult in good health. The chain recombines TRBV2 with TRBJ2-1; 10 bases agree with TRBD2. The CDR3 DNA reads as TGTGCCAGCAGTGGGACTAGCGGCGATGAGCAGTTCTTC. Amino acids: CASSGTSGDEQFF.